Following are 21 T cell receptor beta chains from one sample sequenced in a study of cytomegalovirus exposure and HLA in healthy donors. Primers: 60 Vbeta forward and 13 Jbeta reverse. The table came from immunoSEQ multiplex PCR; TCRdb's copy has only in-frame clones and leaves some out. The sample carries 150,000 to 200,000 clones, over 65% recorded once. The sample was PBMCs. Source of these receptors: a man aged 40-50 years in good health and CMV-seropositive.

The CDR3 region has the DNA TGTGCCAGCAGCTTTGGGACAGGGGTCTACGAGCAGTACTTC. Translation gives CASSFGTGVYEQYF. The chain carries TRBV7-9 and TRBJ2-7; 10 bases match TRBD1. V was pared by 3 bases and J by 3 bases, with 2 bases of the junction left unmatched. The germline V gene encodes CDR1 SEHNR and CDR2 FQNEAQ (reference sequence). This CDR3 is built from 14 residues. Based on the CDR3 plus reference TRBV7-9 and TRBJ2-7, the full variable domain is DTGVSQNPRHKITKRGQNVTFRCDPISEHNRLYWYRQTLGQGPEFLTYFQNEAQLEKSRLLSDRFSAERPKGSFSTLEIQRTEQGDSAMYLCASSFGTGVYEQYFGPGTRLTVT.

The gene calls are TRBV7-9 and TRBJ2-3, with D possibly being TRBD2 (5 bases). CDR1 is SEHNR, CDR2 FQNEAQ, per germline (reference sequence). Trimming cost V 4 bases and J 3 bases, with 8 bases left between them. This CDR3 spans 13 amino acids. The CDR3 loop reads CASSSAGTDTQYF. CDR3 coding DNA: TGTGCCAGCAGCTCCGCGGGTACAGATACGCAGTATTTT.

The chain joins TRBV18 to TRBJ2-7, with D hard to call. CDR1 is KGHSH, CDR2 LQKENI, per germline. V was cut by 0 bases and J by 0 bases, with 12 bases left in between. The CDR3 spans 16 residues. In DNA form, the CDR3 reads TGTGCCAGCTCACCACCTCAACAGAAAGGCTCCTACGAGCAGTACTTC. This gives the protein CASSPPQQKGSYEQYF.

The CDR3 here is CASSSRTSATETQYF. DNA of the CDR3: TGTGCCAGCAGCTCACGGACTAGCGCGACAGAGACCCAGTACTTC. The gene calls are TRBV7-2 and TRBJ2-5, with 9 bases aligning to TRBD2. Germline V gives CDR1 SGHTA, CDR2 FQGNSA. The V gene end was trimmed by 4 bases and the J gene end by 4 bases; junction bases not matched to a gene: 7. This CDR3 has 15 amino acids.

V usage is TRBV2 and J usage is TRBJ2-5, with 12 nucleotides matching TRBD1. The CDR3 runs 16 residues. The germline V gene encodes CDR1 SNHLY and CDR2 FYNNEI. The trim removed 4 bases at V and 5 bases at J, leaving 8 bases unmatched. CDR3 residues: CASSARGQGAWETQYF. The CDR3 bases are TGTGCCAGCAGTGCCCGGGGACAGGGGGCTTGGGAGACCCAGTACTTC.

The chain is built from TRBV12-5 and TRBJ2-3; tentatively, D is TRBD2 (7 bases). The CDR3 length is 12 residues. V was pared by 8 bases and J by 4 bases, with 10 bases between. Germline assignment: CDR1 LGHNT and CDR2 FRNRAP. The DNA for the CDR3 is TGTGCTAGTTCGGGGGGCGCAGATACGCAGTATTTT. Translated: CASSGGADTQYF.

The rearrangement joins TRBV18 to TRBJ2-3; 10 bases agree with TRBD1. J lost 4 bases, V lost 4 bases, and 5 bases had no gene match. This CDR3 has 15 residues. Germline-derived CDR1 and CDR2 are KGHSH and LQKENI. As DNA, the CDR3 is TGTGCCAGCTCACTTGACAGGGGGCAAGCAGATACGCAGTATTTT. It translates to CASSLDRGQADTQYF.

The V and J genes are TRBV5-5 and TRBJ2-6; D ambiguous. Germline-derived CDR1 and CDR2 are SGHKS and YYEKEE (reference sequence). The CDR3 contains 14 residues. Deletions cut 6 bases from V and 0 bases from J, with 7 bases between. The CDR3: CASTLYSGANVLTF. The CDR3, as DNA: TGTGCCAGCACCTTATACTCTGGGGCCAACGTCCTGACTTTC. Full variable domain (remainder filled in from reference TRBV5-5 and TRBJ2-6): DAGVTQSPTHLIKTRGQQVTLRCSPISGHKSVSWYQQVLGQGPQFIFQYYEKEERGRGNFPDRFSARQFPNYSSELNVNALLLGDSALYLCASTLYSGANVLTFGAGSRLTVL.

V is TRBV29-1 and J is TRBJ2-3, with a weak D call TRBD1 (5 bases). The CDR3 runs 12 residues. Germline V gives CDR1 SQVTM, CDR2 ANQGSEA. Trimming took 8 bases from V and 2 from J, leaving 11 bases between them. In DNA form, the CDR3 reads TGCAGCTCTACGACAGTCACAGATACGCAGTATTTT. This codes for CSSTTVTDTQYF.

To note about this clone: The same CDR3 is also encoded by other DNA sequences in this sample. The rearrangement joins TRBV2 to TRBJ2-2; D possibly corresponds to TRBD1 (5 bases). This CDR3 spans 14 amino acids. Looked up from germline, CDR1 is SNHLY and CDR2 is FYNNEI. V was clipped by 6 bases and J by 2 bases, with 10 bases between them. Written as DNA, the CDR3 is TGTGCCAGCAGGGTCCAGGGCAACACCGGGGAGCTGTTTTTT. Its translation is CASRVQGNTGELFF.

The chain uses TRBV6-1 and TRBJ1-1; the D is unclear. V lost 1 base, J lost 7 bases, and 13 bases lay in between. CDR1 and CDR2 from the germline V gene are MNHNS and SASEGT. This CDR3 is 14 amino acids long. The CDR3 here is CASSEGPPGDEAFF. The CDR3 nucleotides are TGTGCCAGCAGTGAAGGTCCCCCGGGAGATGAAGCTTTCTTT.

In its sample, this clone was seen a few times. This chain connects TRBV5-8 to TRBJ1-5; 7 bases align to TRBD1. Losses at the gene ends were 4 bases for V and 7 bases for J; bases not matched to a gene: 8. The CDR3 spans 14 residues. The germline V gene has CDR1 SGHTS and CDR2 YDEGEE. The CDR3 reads CASSQTGVGQPQHF. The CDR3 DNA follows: TGTGCCAGCAGCCAAACAGGGGTCGGGCAGCCCCAGCATTTT. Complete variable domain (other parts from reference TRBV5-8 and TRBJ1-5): EAGVTQSPTHLIKTRGQQATLRCSPISGHTSVYWYQQALGLGLQFLLWYDEGEERNRGNFPPRFSGRQFPNYSSELNVNALELEDSALYLCASSQTGVGQPQHFGDGTRLSIL.

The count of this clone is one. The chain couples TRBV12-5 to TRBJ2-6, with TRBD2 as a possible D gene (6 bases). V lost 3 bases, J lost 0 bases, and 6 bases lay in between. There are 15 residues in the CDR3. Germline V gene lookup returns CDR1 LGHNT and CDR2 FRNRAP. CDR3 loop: CASGFGGSGANVLTF. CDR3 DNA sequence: TGTGCTAGTGGTTTCGGGGGCTCTGGGGCCAACGTCCTGACTTTC.

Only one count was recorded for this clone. CDR3 protein: CASSQDSRTGGKVTSTDTQYF. Written as DNA, the CDR3 is TGCGCCAGCAGCCAAGATTCCCGGACAGGGGGTAAGGTAACCAGCACAGATACGCAGTATTTT. This chain uses TRBV4-3 with TRBJ2-3; 10 bases line up with TRBD1. The CDR3 has 21 residues. CDR1 is LGHNA and CDR2 is YSLEER in the germline V gene. V lost 0 bases, J lost 0 bases, and 15 bases stayed unmatched.

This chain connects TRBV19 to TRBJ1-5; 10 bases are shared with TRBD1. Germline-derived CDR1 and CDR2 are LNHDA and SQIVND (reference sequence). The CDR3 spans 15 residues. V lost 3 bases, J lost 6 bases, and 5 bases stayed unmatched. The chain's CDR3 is CASSIGTGASQPQHF. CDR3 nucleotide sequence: TGTGCCAGTAGTATCGGGACAGGGGCTAGTCAGCCCCAGCATTTT.

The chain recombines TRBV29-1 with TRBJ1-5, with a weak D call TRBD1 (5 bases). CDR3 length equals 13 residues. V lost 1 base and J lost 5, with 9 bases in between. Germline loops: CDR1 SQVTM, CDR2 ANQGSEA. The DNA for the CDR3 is TGCAGCGTTGAAGGGCAGGGCGATCAGCCCCAGCATTTT. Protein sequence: CSVEGQGDQPQHF.

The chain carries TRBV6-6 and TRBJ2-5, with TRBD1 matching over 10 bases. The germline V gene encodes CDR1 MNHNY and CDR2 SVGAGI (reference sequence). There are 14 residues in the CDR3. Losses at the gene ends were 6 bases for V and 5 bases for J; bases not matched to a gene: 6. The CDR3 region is CASSLDRGLETQYF. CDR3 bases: TGTGCCAGCAGCCTCGACAGGGGGCTTGAGACCCAGTACTTC.

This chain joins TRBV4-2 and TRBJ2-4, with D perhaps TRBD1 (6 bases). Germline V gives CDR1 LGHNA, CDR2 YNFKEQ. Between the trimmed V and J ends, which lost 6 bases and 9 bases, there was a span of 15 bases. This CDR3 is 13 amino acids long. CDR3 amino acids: CASSSGDVSIQYF. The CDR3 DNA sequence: TGTGCCAGCAGTTCAGGGGATGTGAGCATTCAGTACTTC.

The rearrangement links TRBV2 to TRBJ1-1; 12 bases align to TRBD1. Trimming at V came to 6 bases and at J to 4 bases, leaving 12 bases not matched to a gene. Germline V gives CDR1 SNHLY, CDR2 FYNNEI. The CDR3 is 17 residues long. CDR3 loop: CASSRTGTGGASTEAFF. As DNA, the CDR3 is TGTGCCAGCAGCCGCACCGGGACAGGGGGCGCGAGCACTGAAGCTTTCTTT.

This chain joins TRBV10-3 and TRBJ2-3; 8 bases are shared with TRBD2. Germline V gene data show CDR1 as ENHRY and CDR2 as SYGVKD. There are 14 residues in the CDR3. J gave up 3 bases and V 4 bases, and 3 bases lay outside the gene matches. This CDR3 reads CAISAGGATDTQYF. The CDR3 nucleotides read TGTGCCATCAGTGCGGGGGGGGCGACAGATACGCAGTATTTT.

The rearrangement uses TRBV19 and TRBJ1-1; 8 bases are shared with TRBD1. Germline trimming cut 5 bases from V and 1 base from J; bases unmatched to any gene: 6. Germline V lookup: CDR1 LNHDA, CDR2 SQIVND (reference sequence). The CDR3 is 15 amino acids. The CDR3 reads CASSARQGTNTEAFF. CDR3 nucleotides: TGTGCCAGTAGTGCCAGACAGGGGACGAACACTGAAGCTTTCTTT.